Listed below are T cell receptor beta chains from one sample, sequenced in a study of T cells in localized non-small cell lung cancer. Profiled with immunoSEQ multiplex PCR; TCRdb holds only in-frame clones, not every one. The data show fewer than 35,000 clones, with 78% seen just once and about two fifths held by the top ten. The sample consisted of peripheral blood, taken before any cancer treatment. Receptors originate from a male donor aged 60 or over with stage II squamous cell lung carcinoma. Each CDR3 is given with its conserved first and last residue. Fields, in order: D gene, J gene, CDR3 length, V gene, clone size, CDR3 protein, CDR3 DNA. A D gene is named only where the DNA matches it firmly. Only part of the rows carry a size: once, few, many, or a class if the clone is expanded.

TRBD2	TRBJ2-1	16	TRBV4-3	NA	CASSQDGTIHLGEQFF	TGCGCCAGCAGCCAGGACGGGACTATCCATCTGGGGGAGCAGTTCTTC
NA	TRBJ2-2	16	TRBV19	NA	CASKGGGTANTGELFF	TGTGCCAGTAAAGGGGGGGGAACAGCGAACACCGGGGAGCTGTTTTTT
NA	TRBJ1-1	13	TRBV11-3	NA	CASSFTMNTEAFF	TGTGCCAGCAGCTTTACAATGAACACTGAAGCTTTCTTT
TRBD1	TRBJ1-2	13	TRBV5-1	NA	CASSPQGQGGYTF	TGCGCCAGCAGCCCCCAGGGACAGGGTGGCTACACCTTC
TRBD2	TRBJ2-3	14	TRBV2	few	CAGRGGAGTDTQYF	TGTGCCGGACGCGGGGGGGCAGGCACAGATACGCAGTATTTT
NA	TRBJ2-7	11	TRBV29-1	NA	CSVGEFYEQYF	TGCAGCGTTGGAGAATTCTACGAGCAGTACTTC
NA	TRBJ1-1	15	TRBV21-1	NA	CASSKGEALHTEAFF	TGTGCCAGCAGCAAGGGGGAAGCGCTGCACACTGAAGCTTTCTTT
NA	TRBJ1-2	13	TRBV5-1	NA	CASSESLTGGYTF	TGCGCCAGCAGCGAGTCCCTAACAGGGGGCTACACCTTC
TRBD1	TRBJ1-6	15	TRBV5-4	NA	CASSLDRGFNSPLHF	TGTGCCAGCAGCCTCGACAGGGGATTTAATTCACCCCTCCACTTT
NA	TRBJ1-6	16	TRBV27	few	CASSDLEKNYNSPLHF	TGTGCCAGCAGTGACCTGGAGAAGAACTATAATTCACCCCTCCACTTT
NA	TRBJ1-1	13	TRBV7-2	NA	CASSFPGNTEAFF	TGTGCCAGCAGCTTCCCCGGGAACACTGAAGCTTTCTTT
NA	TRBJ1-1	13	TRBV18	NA	CASSPFENTEAFF	TGTGCCAGCTCACCTTTCGAGAACACTGAAGCTTTCTTT
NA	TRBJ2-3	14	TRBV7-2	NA	CASSLLSGADTQYF	TGTGCCAGCAGCTTGTTGTCAGGAGCAGATACGCAGTATTTT
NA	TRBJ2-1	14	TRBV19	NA	CASSAVGWGNEQFF	TGTGCCAGTAGTGCCGTGGGCTGGGGCAATGAGCAGTTCTTC
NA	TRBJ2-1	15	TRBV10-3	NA	CAISGLDWRGNEQFF	TGTGCCATCAGTGGCCTCGACTGGAGGGGCAATGAGCAGTTCTTC
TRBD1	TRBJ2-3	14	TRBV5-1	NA	CAGRQGAETDTQYF	TGCGCCGGGAGACAGGGGGCTGAGACAGATACGCAGTATTTT
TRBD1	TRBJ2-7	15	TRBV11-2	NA	CASSLDRPTGAEQYF	TGTGCCAGCAGCTTAGATCGTCCGACAGGGGCCGAGCAGTACTTC
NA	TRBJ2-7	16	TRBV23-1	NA	CASSQCNLSTSYEQYF	TGCGCCAGCAGTCAATGTAACTTGTCAACCTCCTACGAGCAGTACTTC
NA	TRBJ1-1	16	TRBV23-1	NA	CASSPNFKSGNTEAFF	TGCGCCAGCAGTCCGAATTTTAAATCGGGAAACACTGAAGCTTTCTTT
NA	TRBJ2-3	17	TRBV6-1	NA	CASSDTPLTTSTDTQYF	TGTGCCAGCAGTGATACACCACTTACCACGAGCACAGATACGCAGTATTTT
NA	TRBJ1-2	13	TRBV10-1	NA	CASSEMANYGYTF	TGCGCCAGCAGTGAGATGGCTAACTATGGCTACACCTTC
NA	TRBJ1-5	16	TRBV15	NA	CATSRDFRQSNQPQHF	TGTGCCACCAGCAGAGATTTCAGGCAGAGCAATCAGCCCCAGCATTTT
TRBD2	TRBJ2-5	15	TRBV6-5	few	CASKEGGRAAETQYF	TGTGCCAGCAAAGAAGGCGGGAGGGCCGCGGAGACCCAGTACTTC
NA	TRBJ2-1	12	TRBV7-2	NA	CASSSTGNEQFF	TGTGCCAGCAGCTCGACAGGCAATGAGCAGTTCTTC
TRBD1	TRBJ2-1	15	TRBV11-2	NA	CASSRGTGLMNEQFF	TGTGCCAGCAGCCGCGGGACAGGCCTCATGAATGAGCAGTTCTTC
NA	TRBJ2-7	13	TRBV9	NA	CASSIRIPYEQYF	TGTGCCAGCAGCATACGAATCCCCTACGAGCAGTACTTC
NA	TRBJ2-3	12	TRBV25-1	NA	CASKGNGDTQYF	TGTGCCAGCAAAGGGAATGGAGATACGCAGTATTTT
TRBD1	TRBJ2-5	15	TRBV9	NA	CASSVGRTGEETQYF	TGTGCCAGCAGCGTAGGTCGGACAGGGGAAGAGACCCAGTACTTC
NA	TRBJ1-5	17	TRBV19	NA	CASSIEGSGLVNQPQHF	TGTGCCAGTAGTATAGAGGGGAGCGGGTTGGTTAATCAGCCCCAGCATTTT
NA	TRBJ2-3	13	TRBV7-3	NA	CASSSPNTDTQYF	TGTGCCAGCAGCTCCCCGAACACAGATACGCAGTATTTT
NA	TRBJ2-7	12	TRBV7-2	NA	CASSLEKLEQYF	TGTGCCAGCAGCTTAGAAAAGCTCGAGCAGTACTTC
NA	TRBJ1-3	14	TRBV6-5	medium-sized	CASSYGSARDTIYF	TGTGCCAGCAGTTACGGGTCTGCTCGAGACACCATATATTTT
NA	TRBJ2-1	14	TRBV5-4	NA	CASSFGLGDNEQFF	TGTGCCAGCAGCTTTGGGCTAGGAGACAATGAGCAGTTCTTC
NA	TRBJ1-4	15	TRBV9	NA	CASSVGGSTNEKLFF	TGTGCCAGCAGCGTAGGAGGATCAACTAATGAAAAACTGTTTTTT
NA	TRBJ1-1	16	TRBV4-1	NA	CASSQAYQAMNTEAFF	TGCGCCAGCAGCCAAGCGTACCAGGCGATGAACACTGAAGCTTTCTTT
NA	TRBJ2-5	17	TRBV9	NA	CASSVGGIGLFQETQYF	TGTGCCAGCAGCGTCGGAGGGATTGGACTGTTCCAAGAGACCCAGTACTTC
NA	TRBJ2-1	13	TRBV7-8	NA	CASSLNRQDEQFF	TGTGCCAGCAGCTTAAACAGGCAAGATGAGCAGTTCTTC
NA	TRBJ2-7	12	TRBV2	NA	CASRRLSYEQYF	TGTGCCAGCAGGCGCCTCTCCTACGAGCAGTACTTC
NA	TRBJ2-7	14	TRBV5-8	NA	CASSLVVQGYEQYF	TGTGCCAGCAGCTTGGTGGTTCAGGGATACGAGCAGTACTTC
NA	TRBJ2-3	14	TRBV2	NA	CASSETRSTDTQYF	TGTGCCAGCAGTGAAACTAGAAGTACAGATACGCAGTATTTT
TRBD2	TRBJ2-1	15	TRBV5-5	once	CASSLDGLAGGEQFF	TGTGCCAGCAGCTTGGACGGACTAGCGGGAGGTGAGCAGTTCTTC
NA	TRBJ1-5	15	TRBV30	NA	CAWNRDTGGNQPQHF	TGTGCCTGGAATCGGGACACGGGGGGCAATCAGCCCCAGCATTTT
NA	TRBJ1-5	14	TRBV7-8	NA	CASSTGGQHQPQHF	TGTGCCAGCAGCACCGGCGGACAGCATCAGCCCCAGCATTTT
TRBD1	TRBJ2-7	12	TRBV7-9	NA	CASGQGDSEQYF	TGTGCCAGCGGACAGGGCGATTCCGAGCAGTACTTC
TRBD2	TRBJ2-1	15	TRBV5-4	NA	CASSLTSGSYNEQFF	TGTGCCAGCAGCTTGACTAGCGGGAGCTACAATGAGCAGTTCTTC
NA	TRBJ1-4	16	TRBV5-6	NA	CASSFDLQGVNEKLFF	TGTGCCAGCAGCTTCGACTTACAGGGTGTGAATGAAAAACTGTTTTTT
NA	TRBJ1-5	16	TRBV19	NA	CASSIKPQDSNQPQHF	TGTGCCAGTAGTATAAAACCTCAGGATAGCAATCAGCCCCAGCATTTT
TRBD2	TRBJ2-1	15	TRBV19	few	CASSEPGLVGGEQFF	TGTGCCAGTAGTGAACCGGGACTAGTCGGTGGTGAGCAGTTCTTC
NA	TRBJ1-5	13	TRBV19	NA	CASSRGSNQPQHF	TGTGCCAGTAGTCGTGGTAGCAATCAGCCCCAGCATTTT
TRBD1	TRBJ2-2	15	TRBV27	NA	CASSPTGGDTGELFF	TGTGCCAGCAGCCCAACAGGGGGAGACACCGGGGAGCTGTTTTTT
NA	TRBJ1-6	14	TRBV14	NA	CASSQVSGNSPLHF	TGTGCCAGCAGCCAAGTGTCGGGTAATTCACCCCTCCACTTT
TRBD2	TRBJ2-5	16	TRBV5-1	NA	CASSLVLAGNQETQYF	TGCGCCAGCAGCTTGGTTCTAGCGGGGAACCAAGAGACCCAGTACTTC
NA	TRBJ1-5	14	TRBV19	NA	CASSIFTGNQPQHF	TGTGCCAGTAGTATATTTACAGGGAATCAGCCCCAGCATTTT